This TCR beta chain came from a study of response to subunit inactivated influenza vaccine. TCRdb reprocessed the RT-PCR reads with MiXCR, giving one entry per CDR3 protein. The sample has roughly 780,000 distinct CDR3 sequences; 15% to 20% are singletons. V was shortened by 2 bases and J by 4 bases, with 9 bases between the two germline ends. Germline assignment: CDR1 SGDLS and CDR2 YYNGEE. The CDR3 totals 14 residues. The chain has TRBV9 and TRBJ2-2, with D perhaps matching TRBD1 (5 bases). This clonotype was sampled from a man aged 45-60 years who received an inactivated influenza vaccine. This material consisted of PBMCs from blood, taken about 5 days after vaccination. In nucleotides, the CDR3 is TGTGCCAGCAGCGTTGAGCAGGGCACCGGGGAGCTGTTTTTT. Translation gives CASSVEQGTGELFF.